These 5 T cell receptor beta chains came from one sample sequenced in a study of blood T cell repertoires in COVID-19. Sequencing used immunoSEQ multiplex PCR; TCRdb keeps in-frame clones, though not all of them. The sample records around 50,000 clones, approximately 90% being singletons. Sequenced sample: peripheral blood. These receptors originate from a woman of 80 years or more with COVID-19, enrolled during active disease.

The V gene is TRBV7-8, the J gene TRBJ2-5; D is perhaps TRBD1 (6 bases). This CDR3 has 15 amino acids. CDR1 and CDR2 from the germline V gene are SGHVS and FQNEAQ. V was clipped by 1 base and J by 9 bases, with 18 bases between them. This CDR3 is CASSLGTDGQGAQYF. The CDR3, as DNA: TGTGCCAGCAGCTTAGGGACAGACGGACAAGGGGCCCAGTACTTC.

This sequence joins TRBV30 and TRBJ1-1; 7 bases are a match to TRBD1. This CDR3 spans 14 amino acids. V gave up 2 bases and J gave up 4 bases; unmatched junction bases: 7. Germline assignment: CDR1 GTSNPN and CDR2 SVGIG (reference sequence). The DNA for the CDR3 is TGTGCCTGGAGTCCAGGGGGACGGTCCACTGAAGCTTTCTTT. Its translation: CAWSPGGRSTEAFF. Based on the CDR3 plus reference TRBV30 and TRBJ1-1, the full variable domain is SQTIHQWPATLVQPVGSPLSLECTVEGTSNPNLYWYRQAAGRGLQLLFYSVGIGQISSEVPQNLSASRPQDRQFILSSKKLLLSDSGFYLCAWSPGGRSTEAFFGQGTRLTVV.

This clone was picked up many times. CDR3 sequence: CASSLGLAKYF. The CDR3, as DNA: TGTGCCAGCAGCTTGGGTTTAGCGAAGTATTTT. This chain connects TRBV13 to TRBJ2-3, with TRBD2 as a possible D gene (5 bases). Germline loops: CDR1 PRHDT, CDR2 FYEKMQ (reference sequence). The CDR3 sequence is 11 residues long. V was pared by 3 bases and J by 13 bases, with 11 bases between.

The chain combines TRBV2 with TRBJ2-7; D possibly corresponds to TRBD2 (6 bases). The CDR3 runs to 13 residues. The V gene's germline CDR1 is SNHLY and CDR2 FYNNEI. The V end lost 7 bases, the J end lost 4 bases, and 14 bases lay between the germline ends. DNA for the CDR3: TGTGCCAGCAAAGGCAGGCGGGGATACGAGCAGTACTTC. It encodes CASKGRRGYEQYF. The full variable domain, completed using reference TRBV2 and TRBJ2-7, is EPEVTQTPSHQVTQMGQEVILRCVPISNHLYFYWYRQILGQKVEFLVSFYNNEISEKSEIFDDQFSVERPDGSNFTLKIRSTKLEDSAMYFCASKGRRGYEQYFGPGTRLTVT.

The chain carries TRBV18 and TRBJ1-1, with D perhaps TRBD1 (5 bases). The CDR3 length is 13 residues. Per the germline V gene, CDR1 is KGHSH and CDR2 is LQKENI. Trimming left V 0 bases short and J 4 bases short, with 6 bases between. Here the CDR3 reads CASSPPGVTEAFF. In DNA form, the CDR3 reads TGTGCCAGCTCACCACCAGGGGTCACTGAAGCTTTCTTT.